This is a list of T cell receptor beta chains from one sample in a study of beta chain features in type 1 diabetes. Profiling relied on immunoSEQ multiplex PCR, and the TCRdb table lists in-frame clones only, not all of them. Found here are under 950,000 clones, roughly a sixth of them singletons; the top ten hold 0.02% to 0.03%. Sequences were obtained from naive CD4+ T cells from blood. These TCRs come from a woman aged 18-35 years in good health. The conserved cysteine and the conserved F or W are not part of the CDR3 here. Each record gives: V gene, J gene, CDR3 protein.

TRBV11-2,TRBJ2-7,ASTTTGFYYEQY
TRBV7-3,TRBJ2-5,ASSFGSQETQY
TRBV7-9,TRBJ2-3,ASSARLVNTQY
TRBV7-9,TRBJ2-1,ASGGRQSSYNEQF
TRBV10-3,TRBJ2-1,AISGGTGGNNEQF
TRBV6-5,TRBJ1-5,ASSPGLLLPPQH
TRBV6-6,TRBJ1-2,ASGGHNYGYT
TRBV6-5,TRBJ2-1,ASSQANEQF
TRBV28,TRBJ2-1,ASSLRSRFSYNEQF
TRBV6-5,TRBJ2-1,ASSLAPTYNEQF
TRBV5-1,TRBJ2-3,ATGPGQATDTQY
TRBV6-9,TRBJ2-3,ASSYNEGAEEDTQY
TRBV25-1,TRBJ2-5,ASSEQGKETQY
TRBV10-3,TRBJ2-2,AISDRGLGTGELF
TRBV5-1,TRBJ2-5,ASSWGRERGTQY
TRBV6-5,TRBJ1-2,ASSYSATGTGGYT
TRBV6-5,TRBJ2-7,ASRKGAYEQY